This passage covers 5 T cell receptor beta chains from one sample sequenced in a study of beta chain features in type 1 diabetes. For these TCRs, the target antigens are not known. Study-level points and caveats: All four CD4+ subsets of Type 1 diabetes patients contained TCRB CDR3s that were moderately but significantly shorter.

Expressed TCRB transcripts got sequenced, as all isolated RNA was reverse transcribed. TCRdb keeps only in-frame clones here, not all; method: immunoSEQ multiplex PCR. This table holds hundreds of thousands of clones, around 15% found once. The sequencing input was naive CD4+ T cells from blood. The receptor set was obtained from a man aged 18 to 35 with type 1 diabetes.

In its sample, this clone was seen a few times. At the DNA level, this CDR3 is encoded by other sequences in the same sample as well. This rearrangement joins TRBV4-3 to TRBJ1-5; no clear D. The germline gives CDR1 LGHNA, CDR2 YSLEER. This CDR3 is built from 13 residues. Trimming took 0 bases from V and 6 from J, leaving 6 bases between them. The CDR3 DNA reads TGCGCCAGCAGCCAAGATCTCGGTCAGCCCCAGCATTTT. This encodes CASSQDLGQPQHF.

The chain combines TRBV4-3 with TRBJ2-3, with TRBD2 matching 10 bases. CDR1 and CDR2 (germline): LGHNA, YSLEER. The CDR3 extends over 17 amino acids. J gave up 7 bases and V 1 base, and 11 bases lay outside the gene matches. CDR3 region: CASSQGVSGGATYTQYF. The CDR3, as DNA: TGCGCCAGCAGCCAAGGCGTGAGCGGGGGGGCTACCTATACGCAGTATTTT.

V is TRBV29-1 and J is TRBJ1-2, with D possibly being TRBD1 (5 bases). Germline V gives CDR1 SQVTM, CDR2 ANQGSEA. The CDR3 covers 18 residues. The V and J ends lost 0 bases and 4 bases respectively, with 24 bases between them. Here the CDR3 reads CSVEDSLSLEGLVYGYTF. The CDR3 nucleotides are TGCAGCGTTGAAGATTCCCTATCCCTTGAGGGGTTGGTCTATGGCTACACCTTC.

The V call is TRBV30, the J call TRBJ1-1, with D tentatively TRBD1 (5 bases). The CDR3 length is 14 residues. Germline-derived CDR1 and CDR2 are GTSNPN and SVGIG (reference sequence). The V end lost 0 bases, the J end lost 5 bases, and 13 bases lay between the germline ends. Here the CDR3 DNA reads TGTGCCTGGAGTGTACCGACAGAGGGAACTGAAGCTTTCTTT. Its translation: CAWSVPTEGTEAFF.

This clone was seen only a few times. This CDR3 reads CASSAWDRGRSTEAFF. Here the CDR3 DNA reads TGTGCCAGCAGCGCATGGGACAGGGGGCGAAGCACTGAAGCTTTCTTT. The chain recombines TRBV5-6 with TRBJ1-1; TRBD1 aligns across 12 bases. The germline V gene has CDR1 SGHDT and CDR2 YYEEEE. V shed 4 bases, J shed 4 bases, and the junction held 8 bases outside the gene matches. The length of the CDR3 is 16 residues.